This T cell receptor (beta chain) is from a study of identical twins. Each CDR3 protein is one row after TCRdb ran MiXCR on the 5' RACE reads. The table lists about 1.7 million distinct CDR3 sequences, more than 30% of them singletons, with roughly 0.3% in the top ten. With 7 bases clipped from V and 0 bases from J, the junction kept 4 bases outside the gene matches. Germline CDR1 and CDR2: MDHEN and SYDVKM. There are 14 residues in the CDR3. Study results and limitations: Twin-shared out-of-frame alpha sequences were enriched for low generation probability. Out-of-frame beta chain sequences displayed weaker excess sharing between twins. There is a chance that invariant MAIT and iNKT cells partially muddied zero-insertion analyses.

This clonotype appeared a few times. Its antigen is not known. This TCR derives from a newborn girl in good health. What was sequenced was cord blood. This chain uses TRBV28 with TRBJ2-5; 8 bases agree with TRBD2. The CDR3 DNA reads TGTGCCAGCAAACCTAGCGGGTACCAAGAGACCCAGTACTTC. It yields the protein CASKPSGYQETQYF.